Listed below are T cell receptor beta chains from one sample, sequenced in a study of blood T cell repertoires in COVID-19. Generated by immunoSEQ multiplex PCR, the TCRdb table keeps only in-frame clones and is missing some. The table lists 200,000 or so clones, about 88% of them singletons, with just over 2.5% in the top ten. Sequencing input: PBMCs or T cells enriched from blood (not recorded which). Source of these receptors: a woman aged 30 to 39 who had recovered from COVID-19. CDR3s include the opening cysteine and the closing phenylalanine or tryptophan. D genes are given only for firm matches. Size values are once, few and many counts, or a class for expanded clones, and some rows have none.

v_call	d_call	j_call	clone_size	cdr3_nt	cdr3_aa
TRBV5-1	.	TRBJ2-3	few	TGCGCCAGCAGCCTATCTCTGGGACTCCTTATACCCTCTTTAGATACGCAGTATTTT	CASSLSLGLLIPSLDTQYF
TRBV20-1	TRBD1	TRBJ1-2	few	TGCAGTGCTAGTTTCTCGGATGACAGGGGGAGGCCTGGCTACACCTTC	CSASFSDDRGRPGYTF
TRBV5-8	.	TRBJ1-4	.	TGTGCCAGCAGCTTGGACAGTCTTAATGAAAAACTGTTTTTT	CASSLDSLNEKLFF
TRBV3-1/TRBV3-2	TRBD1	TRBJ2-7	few	TGTGCCAGCAGGAACAGGGGCCGAAACCAGAGCTCCTACGAGCAGTACTTC	CASRNRGRNQSSYEQYF
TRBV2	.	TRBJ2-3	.	TGTGCCAGCACCGGGTTGGCGGGGCGGACCACAGATACGCAGTATTTT	CASTGLAGRTTDTQYF
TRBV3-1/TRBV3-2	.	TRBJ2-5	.	TGTGCCAGCAGCCAGGCATCTAGCTCAGAGACCCAGTACTTC	CASSQASSSETQYF
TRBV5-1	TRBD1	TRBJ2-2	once	TGCGCCAGCAGCTCGACAGGGAGTGCGAACACCGGGGAGCTGTTTTTT	CASSSTGSANTGELFF
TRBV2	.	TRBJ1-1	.	TGTGCCAGCAGGTACCTTGGGGGGGTCACTGAAGCTTTCTTT	CASRYLGGVTEAFF
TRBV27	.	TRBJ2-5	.	TGTGCCAGCAGTCCCACGGGGATCGGAGAGACCCAGTACTTC	CASSPTGIGETQYF
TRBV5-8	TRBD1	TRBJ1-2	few	TGTGCCAGCAATCTCGACAGGGACTATGGCTACACCTTC	CASNLDRDYGYTF
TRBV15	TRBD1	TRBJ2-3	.	TGTGCCACCAGCAGTGTCCTGGGACAGGGAATCTATACGCAGTATTTT	CATSSVLGQGIYTQYF
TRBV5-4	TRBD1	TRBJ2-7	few	TGTGCCAGCAGTTCGCGGACAGGGTATTTTCACGAGCAGTACTTC	CASSSRTGYFHEQYF
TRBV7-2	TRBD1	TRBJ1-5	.	TGTGCCAGCAGCTTCTCAGGGGGCCTCAATCAGCCCCAGCATTTT	CASSFSGGLNQPQHF
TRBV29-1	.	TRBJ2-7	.	TGCAGCGTTGGGACTGCAAACTCCTACGAGCAGTACTTC	CSVGTANSYEQYF
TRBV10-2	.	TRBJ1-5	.	TGCGCCAGCAGTGACACGGGAAGTGCACGCTCCCAGCATTTT	CASSDTGSARSQHF
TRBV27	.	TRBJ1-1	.	TGTGCCAGCAGTTTGGGGGCCAACACTGAAGCTTTCTTT	CASSLGANTEAFF
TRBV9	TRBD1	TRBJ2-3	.	TGTGCCAGCAGCGTGGGGGACAGGGGAATAGATACGCAGTATTTT	CASSVGDRGIDTQYF
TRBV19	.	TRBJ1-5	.	TGTGCCAGTAGTATAGATGGACTCTTGAGAGGCCAGCCCCAGCATTTT	CASSIDGLLRGQPQHF
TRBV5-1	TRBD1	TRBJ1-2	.	TGCGCCAGCAGCTTGGACGCCGGGACAGGGTATGGCTACACCTTC	CASSLDAGTGYGYTF
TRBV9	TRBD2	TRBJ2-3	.	TGTGCCAGCAGCGTAGGCCTTTCACCGGGGGGGGCAATAGATACGCAGTATTTT	CASSVGLSPGGAIDTQYF
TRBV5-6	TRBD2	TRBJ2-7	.	TGTGCCAGCAGTTATTATCTAGCGGGCATCGACGTGCACGAGCAGTACTTC	CASSYYLAGIDVHEQYF
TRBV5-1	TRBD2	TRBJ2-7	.	TGCGCCAGCAGCTTGGATCTAGCGGGATCCTACGAGCAGTACTTC	CASSLDLAGSYEQYF
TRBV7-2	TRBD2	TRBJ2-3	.	TGTGCCAGCAGCTTAGCGCGGGGGACAGATACGCAGTATTTT	CASSLARGTDTQYF
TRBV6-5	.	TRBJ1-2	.	TGTGCCAGCATGGGCTGGGGCTACACCTTC	CASMGWGYTF
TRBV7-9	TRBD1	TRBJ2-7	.	TGTGCCAGCAGCCCCGGGACAGGGGTCCTCTACGAGCAGTACTTC	CASSPGTGVLYEQYF
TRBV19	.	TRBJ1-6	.	TGTGCCAGTAGTACAGGGAACGGACCCCTCCACTTT	CASSTGNGPLHF
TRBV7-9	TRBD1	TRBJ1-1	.	TGTGCCAGCAGCTTACGAAAGCCGGGACAGGGGGCTTTTGAAGCTTTCTTT	CASSLRKPGQGAFEAFF
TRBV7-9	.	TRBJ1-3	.	TGTGCCAGCAGCTTCCAGTACTCTGGAAACACCATATATTTT	CASSFQYSGNTIYF
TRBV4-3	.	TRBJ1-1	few	TGCGCCAGCAGCCCGTTTTGGGGGGGGCGGACTGAAGCTTTCTTT	CASSPFWGGRTEAFF
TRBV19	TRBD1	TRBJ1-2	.	TGTGCCAGTAGTATCGACAGGGGGGTAACCTATGGCTACACCTTC	CASSIDRGVTYGYTF
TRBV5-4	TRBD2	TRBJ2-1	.	TGTGCCAGCAGCTTCGGGGGGGTCCTCAATGAGCAGTTCTTC	CASSFGGVLNEQFF
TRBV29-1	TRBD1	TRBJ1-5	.	TGCAGCGTAAGGACAGGCCTGAATCAGCCCCAGCATTTT	CSVRTGLNQPQHF
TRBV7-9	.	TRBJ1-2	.	TGTGCCAGCAGCTCACAGCGGAGAGGGAACTATGGCTACACCTTC	CASSSQRRGNYGYTF
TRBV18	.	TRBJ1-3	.	TGTGCCAGCTCATCAGGGCTCTCTGGAAACACCATATATTTT	CASSSGLSGNTIYF
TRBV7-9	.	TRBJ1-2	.	TGTGCCAGCAGCTTAGATCGTACGGACTATGGCTACACCTTC	CASSLDRTDYGYTF
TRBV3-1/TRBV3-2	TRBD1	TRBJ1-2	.	TGTGCCAGCAGCTTGGGACAGGGGGCATATGGCTACACCTTC	CASSLGQGAYGYTF